This TCR beta chain came from a study of vaccination and CD4 T cells after COVID-19 (dated by TCRdb to 2021 to 2024). For the study in its entirety: Every convalescent patient had a positive nasal swab PCR test for SARS-CoV-2, with mild disease in 8 to 10 patients and severe disease in one. The convalescent cohort included six males and four females, with two Hispanic individuals, seven Caucasians, two Asians and one multiracial person. In control cultures, a CEFX viral epitope pool was used as positive control, an HIV-1 Nef peptide pool was used as negative control, or no peptide was added. For stimulating the cultures, overlapping spike peptide pools were used, derived from SARS-CoV-2 as well as from the common cold coronaviruses HCoV-NL63, HCoV-OC43 and HCoV-229E. Participants got two doses of the Pfizer-BioNTech BNT162b2 vaccine (n=8) or two doses of the Moderna mRNA-1273 vaccine (n=2). Post-COVID blood samples from convalescent patients were collected a median of around 110 days after diagnosis, with a range of roughly 30 to 170 days. Post-vaccine blood samples were collected a median of around 70 days after the second vaccine dose, ranging from roughly 13 to 250 days. The spike-specific CD4+ TCR repertoire was compared before and after mRNA vaccination in over nine COVID-19 convalescent patients and a few infection-naive healthy vaccine recipients. Overall study results and their limits: Only a relatively small number of convalescent patients were included in the study, and early timepoints following natural infection were not analyzed. In convalescent patients, nearly all vaccine-specific clones (304 of 307) were found to be mono-reactive for SARS-CoV-2 spike rather than cross-reactive with common cold coronaviruses. In convalescent patients, a median 86.3% of post-vaccine SARS-CoV-2-reactive clones were detected only after vaccination, and vaccine-specific priming was suggested by this finding. An increase in the median number of SARS-CoV-2-reactive clonotypes from 21 after infection to 38 after vaccination was observed, but the change was not found to be significant.

The treatment or condition label of this sample denotes: approximately 10-day PBMC culture with coronavirus spike peptide pools or control peptides (ViraFEST assay). The study used the ViraFEST assay, which expanded antigen-specific T cells with peptide pools and then identified expanded clonotypes by TCR sequencing. Positive SARS-CoV-2 PCR tests in the convalescent patients dated from March to December 2020, before Alpha, Beta and Delta variants emerged in the United States. Around 2 million PBMCs per well were cultured in IMDM with roughly 5% human AB serum and about 9.7 IU/ml IL-2, plus 10 ug/ml peptide pools. Half of the culture medium was replaced with fresh IL-2-containing medium on days 3 and 7. After 10 to 11 days of culture, CD4+ T cells were isolated by negative selection with the EasySep CD4+ T cell isolation kit. Ficoll-Paque Plus gradient centrifugation was used to isolate PBMCs from whole blood, and the isolated PBMCs were then either used fresh or cryopreserved at -140C. Triplicate wells were generally used for each culture condition.

The trim is 4 bases for V and 1 base for J, with a gap of 16 bases between the germline ends. According to the germline V gene, CDR1 reads KGHDR and CDR2 reads SFDVKD. Counted from cysteine to phenylalanine, this CDR3 has 17 amino acids. CDR3 DNA only is kept here, 51 bases in frame from base 1. The library was built by means of PCR. DNA from cultured CD4+ T cells underwent TCR sequencing with the Oncomine TCR Beta short-read assay at the Johns Hopkins FTIC core. The QIAamp micro DNA kit was used to extract genomic DNA from the cultured CD4+ T cells. Oncomine TCR Beta libraries from cultured CD4+ T cells were pooled with unique dual indexes and sequenced on an Illumina iSeq 100. Under the source paper's analysis protocol: Non-productive sequences were removed, and CDR3s not starting with C, not ending with F or W, or shorter than 7 amino acids were discarded. The MANAFEST web application identified antigen-specific clonotypes by comparing peptide-stimulated wells against reference wells and other culture wells. To be called positive, a clone needed an FDR below 0.05, an odds ratio above 5, and a productive frequency above 0.1% in at least two of three replicate wells. Clonotypes that were significantly expanded in both SARS-CoV-2 spike wells and at least one common cold coronavirus spike condition were defined as cross-reactive. Similarity between CDR3 sequences was evaluated in R version 3.6.1 using Levenshtein distances (stringdist) and unrooted phylogenetic trees (ape). The public reads were quality trimmed at Q25 with fastp and then assembled into clones with MiXCR by TCRdb, keeping productive beta chains. Entries are consolidated by CDR3 protein sequence, retaining the most common genes and DNA. The V and J calls come from TCRdb's annotation, not from the publication. This sample lists approximately 12,000 distinct CDR3 sequences; around 55% were detected once. The ten top clones hold around 9% of the sample.

To note about this clonotype: The antigen it binds to is not known. No base quality values were provided; no much bigger clone lies one nucleotide off.

The chain joins TRBV24-1 to TRBJ2-1, with no D gene named confidently. The sequenced sample was CD4+ T cells from blood, cultured in vitro. This TCR was recovered from a human donor who had recovered from COVID-19. The DNA sequence is given as TGTGCCACCAGTGACCCAACCCCCGGGCTGTCCTACAATGAGCAGTTCTTC. Its amino acids are CATSDPTPGLSYNEQFF.